This is a list of T cell receptor beta chains from one sample in a study of blood T cell repertoires in COVID-19. Profiled with immunoSEQ multiplex PCR; TCRdb holds only in-frame clones, not every one. The sample holds some 220,000 clones, roughly four fifths seen once. Sequenced sample: peripheral blood. These receptor sequences come from a man over 45 with acute or convalescent COVID-19. Both conserved end residues are part of each CDR3. The order of the fields is D gene, clone size, J gene, V gene, CDR3 protein, CDR3 DNA. The D gene is left open where the match is weak. Not all rows give a size; the values are once, few, many and, for expanded clones, a class.

D gene: TRBD1; clone size: -; J gene: TRBJ1-2; V gene: TRBV28; CDR3 protein: CASSLGQGLLGYTF; CDR3 DNA: TGTGCCAGCTCCCTGGGACAGGGACTTTTGGGCTACACCTTC
D gene: TRBD2; clone size: -; J gene: TRBJ2-7; V gene: TRBV10-3; CDR3 protein: CAIRGLAGTYEQYF; CDR3 DNA: TGTGCCATCAGGGGACTAGCGGGTACCTACGAGCAGTACTTC
D gene: -; clone size: -; J gene: TRBJ2-7; V gene: TRBV6-5; CDR3 protein: CASSVGVEQYF; CDR3 DNA: TGTGCCAGTAGCGTCGGCGTCGAGCAGTACTTC
D gene: -; clone size: -; J gene: TRBJ1-1; V gene: TRBV10-3; CDR3 protein: CAIMNSGGTEAFF; CDR3 DNA: TGTGCCATCATGAACTCCGGGGGTACTGAAGCTTTCTTT
D gene: -; clone size: -; J gene: TRBJ2-5; V gene: TRBV5-4; CDR3 protein: CASSSGLTQYF; CDR3 DNA: TGTGCCAGCAGCTCAGGACTGACCCAGTACTTC
D gene: -; clone size: -; J gene: TRBJ1-2; V gene: TRBV29-1; CDR3 protein: CSVQGNSYGYTF; CDR3 DNA: TGCAGCGTTCAGGGGAACTCCTATGGCTACACCTTC
D gene: TRBD2; clone size: -; J gene: TRBJ2-3; V gene: TRBV30; CDR3 protein: CAWSGTSGSVGTQYF; CDR3 DNA: TGTGCCTGGAGTGGGACTAGCGGGAGTGTAGGGACGCAGTATTTT
D gene: -; clone size: -; J gene: TRBJ1-6; V gene: TRBV5-1; CDR3 protein: CASSLASSWASPLHF; CDR3 DNA: TGCGCCAGCAGCTTGGCCTCCTCCTGGGCATCACCCCTCCACTTT
D gene: -; clone size: -; J gene: TRBJ2-1; V gene: TRBV11-3; CDR3 protein: CASSQMGPSYSTYNEQFF; CDR3 DNA: TGTGCCAGCAGCCAGATGGGCCCTTCGTACTCGACCTACAATGAGCAGTTCTTC
D gene: TRBD2; clone size: -; J gene: TRBJ2-1; V gene: TRBV5-4; CDR3 protein: CASSMASGDSYNEQFF; CDR3 DNA: TGTGCCAGCAGCATGGCTAGCGGGGACTCCTACAATGAGCAGTTCTTC
D gene: TRBD1; clone size: -; J gene: TRBJ2-7; V gene: TRBV7-9; CDR3 protein: CASSFLRDRGNEQYF; CDR3 DNA: TGTGCCAGCAGCTTCCTCCGGGACAGGGGGAATGAGCAGTACTTC
D gene: TRBD2; clone size: -; J gene: TRBJ2-5; V gene: TRBV5-4; CDR3 protein: CASSSLAGGYQETQYF; CDR3 DNA: TGTGCCAGCAGCTCACTAGCGGGGGGGTACCAAGAGACCCAGTACTTC
D gene: -; clone size: -; J gene: TRBJ2-6; V gene: TRBV28; CDR3 protein: CASSWGLRSGANVLTF; CDR3 DNA: TGTGCCAGCAGTTGGGGGCTGCGGTCCGGGGCCAACGTCCTGACTTTC
D gene: -; clone size: -; J gene: TRBJ2-6; V gene: TRBV11-2; CDR3 protein: CAGEGVRYSGANVLTF; CDR3 DNA: TGTGCCGGGGAGGGGGTACGCTACTCTGGGGCCAACGTCCTGACTTTC
D gene: TRBD1; clone size: -; J gene: TRBJ2-7; V gene: TRBV27; CDR3 protein: CASSTLGQGLGEQYF; CDR3 DNA: TGTGCCAGCAGCACATTAGGACAGGGCTTAGGCGAGCAGTACTTC
D gene: -; clone size: -; J gene: TRBJ1-4; V gene: TRBV2; CDR3 protein: CASSSRGEGNEKLFF; CDR3 DNA: TGTGCCAGCAGTAGCAGGGGAGAGGGGAATGAAAAACTGTTTTTT
D gene: -; clone size: -; J gene: TRBJ2-7; V gene: TRBV7-2; CDR3 protein: CASSFSRRYEQYF; CDR3 DNA: TGTGCCAGCAGCTTTAGTAGGAGGTACGAGCAGTACTTC
D gene: -; clone size: -; J gene: TRBJ2-5; V gene: TRBV27; CDR3 protein: CASSFSPGEETQYF; CDR3 DNA: TGTGCCAGCAGTTTCTCCCCGGGGGAAGAGACCCAGTACTTC
D gene: -; clone size: -; J gene: TRBJ1-4; V gene: TRBV4-1; CDR3 protein: CASTGTGHEKLFF; CDR3 DNA: TGCGCCAGCACCGGGACTGGCCATGAAAAACTGTTTTTT
D gene: -; clone size: -; J gene: TRBJ2-1; V gene: TRBV18; CDR3 protein: CASSPPDSAYNEQFF; CDR3 DNA: TGTGCCAGCTCACCACCGGACAGCGCATACAATGAGCAGTTCTTC
D gene: -; clone size: -; J gene: TRBJ2-7; V gene: TRBV28; CDR3 protein: CASRVNSGSSYEQYF; CDR3 DNA: TGTGCCAGCAGGGTGAATAGCGGTAGCTCCTACGAGCAGTACTTC
D gene: TRBD1; clone size: -; J gene: TRBJ1-2; V gene: TRBV7-9; CDR3 protein: CASSLGTGLYGYTF; CDR3 DNA: TGTGCCAGCAGCTTAGGGACAGGGCTCTATGGCTACACCTTC
D gene: -; clone size: -; J gene: TRBJ1-2; V gene: TRBV10-3; CDR3 protein: CATNSRIPTNYGYTF; CDR3 DNA: TGTGCCACCAACTCCCGTATTCCAACTAACTATGGCTACACCTTC
D gene: -; clone size: -; J gene: TRBJ2-1; V gene: TRBV10-3; CDR3 protein: CAISGGDSRSYNEQFF; CDR3 DNA: TGTGCCATCAGTGGGGGGGACTCCCGCTCCTACAATGAGCAGTTCTTC
D gene: TRBD2; clone size: -; J gene: TRBJ2-3; V gene: TRBV29-1; CDR3 protein: CSVGGSGFTDTQYF; CDR3 DNA: TGCAGCGTTGGTGGTAGCGGGTTCACAGATACGCAGTATTTT
D gene: -; clone size: -; J gene: TRBJ2-1; V gene: TRBV28; CDR3 protein: CASSFPTRNAQFF; CDR3 DNA: TGTGCCAGCAGTTTCCCCACGAGAAATGCGCAGTTCTTC
D gene: -; clone size: -; J gene: TRBJ2-7; V gene: TRBV5-4; CDR3 protein: CASSSEQVINEQYF; CDR3 DNA: TGTGCCAGCAGCTCAGAACAGGTTATCAACGAGCAGTACTTC
D gene: -; clone size: -; J gene: TRBJ2-3; V gene: TRBV12-3/TRBV12-4; CDR3 protein: CASSLVAGDTQYF; CDR3 DNA: TGTGCCAGCAGTTTAGTCGCGGGTGATACGCAGTATTTT
D gene: -; clone size: -; J gene: TRBJ2-1; V gene: TRBV2; CDR3 protein: CASPSANGGQFF; CDR3 DNA: TGTGCCAGCCCTAGCGCTAATGGCGGGCAGTTCTTC
D gene: -; clone size: -; J gene: TRBJ2-7; V gene: TRBV27; CDR3 protein: CASSTGLSSEQYF; CDR3 DNA: TGTGCCAGCAGTACAGGGTTGTCATCCGAGCAGTACTTC
D gene: TRBD2; clone size: -; J gene: TRBJ2-2; V gene: TRBV19; CDR3 protein: CASGSGGTNTGELFF; CDR3 DNA: TGTGCCAGTGGTAGCGGGGGAACGAACACCGGGGAGCTGTTTTTT
D gene: TRBD1; clone size: -; J gene: TRBJ1-1; V gene: TRBV25-1; CDR3 protein: CASSDDRVKVAAFF; CDR3 DNA: TGTGCCAGCAGTGATGACAGGGTCAAAGTGGCAGCTTTCTTT
D gene: -; clone size: few; J gene: TRBJ2-5; V gene: TRBV29-1; CDR3 protein: CSVGRQETQYF; CDR3 DNA: TGCAGCGTTGGCAGGCAAGAGACCCAGTACTTC
D gene: -; clone size: -; J gene: TRBJ2-6; V gene: TRBV30; CDR3 protein: CAWSAISGANVLTF; CDR3 DNA: TGTGCCTGGAGTGCAATCTCTGGGGCCAACGTCCTGACTTTC
D gene: -; clone size: -; J gene: TRBJ2-3; V gene: TRBV24-1; CDR3 protein: CATNSGTSTDTQYF; CDR3 DNA: TGTGCCACCAATAGCGGAACTAGCACAGATACGCAGTATTTT
D gene: -; clone size: once; J gene: TRBJ2-7; V gene: TRBV27; CDR3 protein: CASSWRNSGLSYEQYF; CDR3 DNA: TGTGCCAGCAGTTGGCGTAATAGCGGCCTCTCCTACGAGCAGTACTTC
D gene: TRBD2; clone size: -; J gene: TRBJ2-1; V gene: TRBV7-9; CDR3 protein: CASSLGGSHNEQFF; CDR3 DNA: TGTGCCAGCAGCTTAGGCGGGAGCCACAATGAGCAGTTCTTC
D gene: TRBD1; clone size: many; J gene: TRBJ2-4; V gene: TRBV11-3; CDR3 protein: CASRIPGQLIQYF; CDR3 DNA: TGTGCCAGCAGGATCCCGGGACAGCTCATTCAGTACTTC
D gene: -; clone size: -; J gene: TRBJ1-2; V gene: TRBV28; CDR3 protein: CASSFNGVPNGYTF; CDR3 DNA: TGTGCCAGCAGTTTCAACGGGGTGCCCAACGGCTACACCTTC
D gene: -; clone size: -; J gene: TRBJ2-2; V gene: TRBV9; CDR3 protein: CASSVGSTGELFF; CDR3 DNA: TGTGCCAGCAGCGTAGGCAGCACCGGGGAGCTGTTTTTT